This T cell receptor beta chain is drawn from a study of T cell responses to AZD1222 COVID-19 vaccine. General study results and limits: None of the repertoires were sampled until the peak T cell response had passed. With dominance at 160-218 and 743-854, vaccine-associated CD4 TCRs spanned spike. There were mostly white British donors and more females than males, and clonal diversity was possibly underestimated.

Data came from immunoSEQ multiplex PCR; TCRdb stores just in-frame clones and leaves some out. The data show some 150,000 clones, with 88% seen just once and about 15% held by the top ten. Germline loops: CDR1 SQVTM, CDR2 ANQGSEA. Trimming cost V 5 bases and J 4 bases, with 18 bases left between them. This CDR3 region has 14 residues. On this clone: Its specificity is not known.

Sequenced material: peripheral blood, taken on day 0 of AZD1222 vaccination. The receptor comes from an adult in good health. The chain employs TRBV29-1 and TRBJ2-7, with a tentative D call TRBD2 (5 bases). CDR3 in amino acids: CSVLRHDRGYEQYF. As DNA, the CDR3 is TGCAGCGTTCTACGACACGACCGAGGGTACGAGCAGTACTTC.